This passage covers 25 T cell receptor beta chains from one sample sequenced in a study of T cells after yellow fever vaccination. TCRdb reprocessed the 5' RACE reads via MiXCR and lists one record per CDR3 protein. In the table there are 95,000 to 150,000 distinct CDR3 sequences, about 8.8% of which are singletons. The sample consisted of CD8+ T cells sorted from PBMCs, taken on the day of the yellow fever booster vaccination. The receptors were gathered from a man aged 18 to 35 who received the YFV17D yellow fever vaccine.

There are a few counts of this clonotype. The chain carries TRBV4-1 and TRBJ2-7, with TRBD2 identical over 8 bases. The CDR3 is 16 residues long. Germline trimming cut 3 bases from V and 4 bases from J; bases unmatched to any gene: 11. The germline V gene has CDR1 MGHRA and CDR2 YSYEKL. CDR3 amino acids: CASSQAGLAARYEQYF. In DNA form, the CDR3 reads TGCGCCAGCAGCCAGGCTGGACTAGCCGCGAGGTACGAGCAGTACTTC.

This clonotype was found a few times. The V call is TRBV4-1, the J call TRBJ2-7, with 8 positions matching TRBD1. The trim removed 3 bases at V and 2 bases at J, leaving 3 bases unmatched. In germline, CDR1 is MGHRA, CDR2 YSYEKL. The CDR3 totals 14 residues. The CDR3 is CASSHLQGAYEQYF. The CDR3 nucleotides are TGCGCCAGCAGCCACCTACAGGGGGCCTACGAGCAGTACTTC.

The V and J genes are TRBV5-1 and TRBJ2-7; 9 nucleotides match TRBD1. The V and J ends lost 2 bases and 4 bases, in that order; junction bases with no gene match: 13. The germline V gene encodes CDR1 SGHRS and CDR2 YFSETQ. This CDR3 has 17 amino acids. The CDR3 sequence: CASSLPMGQGTNYEQYF. DNA for the CDR3: TGCGCCAGCAGCTTACCGATGGGACAGGGAACGAATTACGAGCAGTACTTC. Filled out from reference TRBV5-1 and TRBJ2-7, the complete variable domain reads KAGVTQTPRYLIKTRGQQVTLSCSPISGHRSVSWYQQTPGQGLQFLFEYFSETQRNKGNFPGRFSGRQFSNSRSEMNVSTLELGDSALYLCASSLPMGQGTNYEQYFGPGTRLTVT.

This clonotype came up a few times. The chain couples TRBV11-2 to TRBJ2-7, with 11 positions matching TRBD2. The J segment lost 7 bases and the V segment lost 5 bases, leaving 13 bases of the junction unmatched. CDR1 is SGHAT and CDR2 is FQNNGV in the germline V gene. This CDR3 is 16 amino acids long. CDR3 in amino acids: CASSQRTSGPPGEQYF. The CDR3 coding sequence is TGTGCCAGCAGCCAACGGACTAGCGGGCCTCCCGGAGAGCAGTACTTC.

The rearrangement joins TRBV20-1 to TRBJ2-1; 12 positions agree with TRBD2. The germline V gene has CDR1 DFQATT and CDR2 SNEGSKA (reference sequence). V gave up 2 bases and J gave up 7 bases; unmatched junction bases: 6. CDR3 length equals 15 residues. The CDR3, as DNA: TGCAGTGCTAGACCCGGAGGACTAGCGGGGAATGAGCAGTTCTTC. This encodes CSARPGGLAGNEQFF.

V gene TRBV9 combines with J gene TRBJ2-1; D not certain. V gave up 2 bases and J gave up 6 bases, with 3 bases separating them. This CDR3 spans 11 amino acids. Germline values: CDR1 SGDLS, CDR2 YYNGEE. The CDR3 DNA reads TGTGCCAGCAGCGTTTTCAATGAGCAGTTCTTC. It encodes CASSVFNEQFF.

This clonotype turned up a few times. The chain has TRBV27 and TRBJ2-7, with 9 bases identical to TRBD1. Looked up from germline, CDR1 is MNHEY and CDR2 is SMNVEV (reference sequence). CDR3 length: 14 residues. J was trimmed by 5 bases and V by 2 bases; bases with no gene match: 4. The CDR3 region is CASSLNTGGHEQYF. Here the CDR3 DNA reads TGTGCCAGCAGTTTAAATACAGGGGGCCACGAGCAGTACTTC.

This clonotype appeared a few times. V and J are TRBV6-2 or TRBV6-3 and TRBJ2-2; no clear D. Trimming stripped 0 bases from V and 5 bases from J, with 7 bases between. This CDR3 region has 14 residues. The germline V gene has CDR1 MNHEY and CDR2 SVGEGT. CDR3 loop: CASSYSARTGELFF. CDR3 coding DNA: TGTGCCAGCAGTTACTCAGCCAGGACCGGGGAGCTGTTTTTT.

The chain couples TRBV10-3 to TRBJ2-7; the match to TRBD2 covers 11 bases. This CDR3 has 14 amino acids. CDR1 and CDR2 (germline): ENHRY, SYGVKD. The J segment lost 0 bases and the V segment lost 10 bases, leaving 5 bases of the junction unmatched. The CDR3 nucleotides read TGTGCCACCTCTAGCGGGGGGATCTCCTACGAGCAGTACGTC. This gives the protein CATSSGGISYEQYV.

The J gene is TRBJ2-7, the V gene TRBV6-2 or TRBV6-3, with D possibly being TRBD1 or TRBD2 (5 bases each). Germline V lookup: CDR1 MNHEY, CDR2 SVGEGT. The CDR3 has 13 residues. Trimming shortened V by 2 bases and J by 3 bases, and 8 bases separated the two germline ends. Written as DNA, the CDR3 is TGTGCCAGCAGTTACGGGGGTTACTACGAGCAGTACGTC. It is translated as CASSYGGYYEQYV.

This chain joins TRBV6-5 and TRBJ2-1, with 9 bases fitting TRBD1. Unmatched junction bases numbered 6, after V lost 2 bases and J lost 7 bases. In germline, CDR1 is MNHEY, CDR2 SVGAGI. The CDR3 contains 15 residues. Here the CDR3 DNA reads TGTGCCAGCAGTTACGACAGGGGGACTGCTAATGAGCAGTTCTTC. This encodes CASSYDRGTANEQFF.

This clonotype was detected a few times. The chain has TRBV9 and TRBJ2-1; D is unclear. The CDR3 totals 13 residues. The V end lost 2 bases, the J end lost 5 bases, and 8 bases lay between the germline ends. Germline V CDR1 and CDR2: SGDLS, YYNGEE. The CDR3 nucleotides are TGTGCCAGCAGCGTCGGCCGCAACAATGAGCAGTTCTTC. Its translation is CASSVGRNNEQFF.

J is TRBJ2-1 and V is TRBV2; D not certain. The CDR3 contains 13 residues. V gave up 2 bases and J gave up 4 bases, with 6 bases separating them. Germline CDR1 reads SNHLY; CDR2 reads FYNNEI. CDR3 in DNA: TGTGCCAGCAGTGAATCGGTTTACAATGAGCAGTTCTTC. It specifies CASSESVYNEQFF.

This clonotype was recorded at least ten times. J is TRBJ1-2 and V is TRBV7-6; D gene unclear. This CDR3 comprises 13 residues. The V gene's germline CDR1 is SGHVS and CDR2 FNYEAQ. Trimming took off 5 bases at V and 5 bases at J, with 12 bases between the two ends. The CDR3: CASSAAQGYGYTF. In nucleotides, the CDR3 is TGTGCCAGCAGCGCCGCTCAAGGGTATGGCTACACCTTC.

This clonotype was observed at least ten times. The chain is built from TRBV7-9 and TRBJ2-1, with D hard to call. The CDR3 is 13 amino acids. From germline, CDR1 is SEHNR and CDR2 FQNEAQ (reference sequence). The ends were cut back, 0 bases at V and 8 bases at J, with 8 bases in the middle. The CDR3, as DNA: TGTGCCAGCAGCTTAGCGCGCGCTGATGAGCAGTTCTTC. This encodes CASSLARADEQFF.

This clonotype came up a few times. The J gene is TRBJ1-1, the V gene TRBV13, with 7 nucleotides matching TRBD1. J lost 4 bases, V lost 5 bases, and 4 bases had no gene match. The CDR3 loop spans 13 amino acids. Germline V gene sequence: CDR1 PRHDT, CDR2 FYEKMQ (reference sequence). CDR3 sequence (DNA): TGTGCCAGCAGCAGGGGGCACGGCACTGAAGCTTTCTTT. It codes for CASSRGHGTEAFF.

This clonotype was seen a few times. V usage is TRBV6-2 or TRBV6-3 and J usage is TRBJ2-5, with D possibly TRBD1 on 6 matching bases. Germline values: CDR1 MNHEY, CDR2 SVGEGT. V was shortened by 4 bases and J by 5 bases, with 14 bases between the two germline ends. This CDR3 is 14 amino acids long. The CDR3 DNA reads as TGTGCCAGCAGTTCCCTTGGGGGCTTGGAGACCCAGTACTTC. This gives the protein CASSSLGGLETQYF.

The rearrangement uses TRBV12-3 or TRBV12-4 and TRBJ1-2, with a possible D match to TRBD1 (5 bases). The CDR3 is 13 residues long. V lost 6 bases and J lost 4, with 12 bases in between. CDR3 region: CASRQPGPYGYTF. The CDR3 nucleotides read TGTGCCAGCAGGCAGCCGGGACCCTATGGCTACACCTTC.

The chain joins TRBV28 to TRBJ1-4, with TRBD1 as a possible D gene (5 bases). This CDR3 comprises 14 residues. Germline CDR1 reads MDHEN; CDR2 reads SYDVKM. V lost 3 bases to trimming and J lost 8 bases, with 13 bases between them. Here the CDR3 DNA reads TGTGCCAGCAGTTTTCAAGGGGATAACGAAAAACTGTTTTTT. Translated, it gives CASSFQGDNEKLFF.

This clonotype was picked up a small number of times. This chain uses TRBV12-3 or TRBV12-4 with TRBJ1-5; D unclear. Trimming cost V 5 bases and J 0 bases, with 11 bases left between them. CDR3 size: 15 residues. CDR3 nucleotides: TGTGCCAGCAGTATAAGCGGGCGTAGCAATCAGCCCCAGCATTTT. Amino acid sequence: CASSISGRSNQPQHF.

The chain uses TRBV11-2 and TRBJ2-5; TRBD1 matches 12 bases. CDR1 and CDR2 (germline): SGHAT, FQNNGV. This CDR3 is 15 amino acids long. V lost 5 bases, J lost 5 bases, and 6 bases stayed unmatched. The CDR3 reads CASSPRDRGPETQYF. Here the CDR3 DNA reads TGTGCCAGCAGCCCCCGGGACAGGGGGCCTGAGACCCAGTACTTC.

This chain joins TRBV16 and TRBJ2-7; 7 nucleotides line up with TRBD1. Trimming cost V 5 bases and J 6 bases; bases outside gene matches: 7. The CDR3 covers 13 residues. Per the germline V gene, CDR1 is KGHSY and CDR2 is FQNENV. CDR3 amino acids: CASSGATGREQYF. Here the CDR3 DNA reads TGTGCCAGCAGCGGAGCGACAGGGCGCGAGCAGTACTTC. The whole variable domain, filled in from reference TRBV16 and TRBJ2-7, reads GEEVAQTPKHLVRGEGQKAKLYCAPIKGHSYVFWYQQVLKNEFKFLISFQNENVFDETGMPKERFSAKCLPNSPCSLEIQATKLEDSAVYFCASSGATGREQYFGPGTRLTVT.

Only a few counts were recorded for this clonotype. The chain has TRBV7-9 and TRBJ2-1, with D perhaps matching TRBD2 (5 bases). Germline CDR1 SEHNR, CDR2 FQNEAQ (reference sequence). The CDR3 loop spans 17 amino acids. Deletions cut 2 bases from V and 9 bases from J, with 23 bases between. CDR3 nucleotides: TGTGCCAGCAGCTTATACTCGCTAGCCAATGCTGAGGGTGAGCAGTTCTTC. Amino acid sequence: CASSLYSLANAEGEQFF.

This chain links TRBV12-3 or TRBV12-4 with TRBJ2-1; D is uncertain. This CDR3 region has 16 residues. With 6 bases removed from V and 6 bases from J, the gap between germline ends came to 21 bases. In DNA form, the CDR3 reads TGTGCCAGCAGATCACTACCTTTTAGTGTTATCAATGAGCAGTTCTTC. Its translation: CASRSLPFSVINEQFF.

The V call is TRBV11-2, the J call TRBJ2-7, with TRBD1 as a possible D gene (6 bases). CDR1 SGHAT and CDR2 FQNNGV come from the germline V gene. V shed 4 bases and J shed 1 base, with 11 bases lying between them. The CDR3 is 14 amino acids. CDR3 nucleotide sequence: TGTGCCAGCAGCTCGACCCAGGGGTCCTACGAGCAGTACTTC. Translated, it gives CASSSTQGSYEQYF.